This TCR beta chain was obtained from a study of beta chain features in type 1 diabetes (dated by TCRdb to the late 2010s). For the study in its entirety: No differences in mean age, gender distribution, total cell number or subset yield were found between patients and healthy donors. A total of roughly 110 million sorted cells were examined across all samples, and the number of cells per subset was strongly correlated with RNA yield. In the study, TCRB repertoires of sorted circulating CD4+ T cell subsets from recently diagnosed type 1 diabetes patients were compared with those of matched healthy donors. Naive and central memory subsets were obtained from all 30 or so donors, but regulatory and stem cell-like memory subsets were isolated from only 8 patients and roughly eight healthy donors.

Regarding this clone: This receptor's antigen is unknown. Base qualities were left out, and no much larger clone turns up one base away.

A single peripheral blood draw of around 100 mL on average was collected from each donor into heparinised tubes. Naive, central memory, regulatory and stem cell-like memory CD4+ T cells were sorted on a BD FACSAria II using a panel including CD45RO, CCR7, CD25, CD127, CD95 and CD27. All sorted populations exceeded 95% purity. Right away, PBMCs were isolated by Lymphoprep density gradient centrifugation and were stained directly, with no culture step. So that batch effects would be minimized, each experiment stained and sorted samples in pairs, pairing one healthy donor with one patient. The trim is 2 bases for V and 2 bases for J, with a gap of 11 bases between the germline ends. From cysteine to phenylalanine, the CDR3 is 15 amino acids long. The CDR3 DNA has 45 bases and is translated from base 1. The CDR1 and CDR2 encoded by the germline V gene are SGDLS and YYNGEE. What the research found in general, with its limitations: Because the HLA sub-analyses included only small numbers of individuals, any influence of HLA type on TCRB rearrangement was left unresolved. In all four CD4+ subsets, TCRB CDR3 length was moderately but significantly shorter in type 1 diabetes patients. At VDJ recombination sites, type 1 diabetes patients had fewer insertions and more deleted nucleotides, which implies abnormalities in thymic rearrangement. The naive, central memory and regulatory TCRB repertoires appeared to resemble one another more closely among patients than among healthy donors. Sequencing cDNA rather than genomic DNA could over-represent highly expressing activated cells, although activation and CD3 levels did not differ between groups. Shorter templates might have been favored by PCR, but patient and control samples were amplified and corrected together, so both groups would have been affected equally by any skew.

The entire isolated RNA was reverse transcribed using the High Capacity cDNA Reverse Transcription Kit, and thus expressed TCRB transcripts were sequenced. Deep immunoSEQ sequencing was applied to naive, central memory and regulatory T cell samples, giving an average of around 3.4 million total reads per sample. After sorted cells were lysed in RLT buffer, RNA was extracted with DNase-treated RNeasy Micro or Mini kits, with the choice depending on cell number. Each cell subset was processed separately to prevent cross-contamination, with patient and healthy donor samples processed together. TCRB sequences were amplified from cDNA with the immunoSEQ multiplex PCR, producing 87-bp fragments spanning the CDR3 region. Amplicons were sequenced on the Illumina HiSeq platform. The study's processing was this. Synthetic template baselines were used to correct PCR bias computationally, reads within Hamming distance 2 were collapsed together, and singletons that could not be merged were discarded. By aligning reads against IMGT, V, D and J genes, CDR3 length, and insertions or deletions at six rearrangement sites were assigned. Within each subset, clonotype counts were normalized to the number of sorted cells before true diversity and Gini coefficients were calculated with the tcR R package. The overlap coefficient, calculated on TCRB nucleotide sequences, was used to quantify repertoire sharing. Out-of-frame TCRB sequences from naive cells were analyzed as a proxy for the pre-selection repertoire. In TCRdb, the immuneACCESS table is reduced to in-frame sequences with V and J assigned. These tables do not hold every clone; where another copy was compared, an unresolved V gene accounts for under half, and the others remain unexplained. The V and J calls and clone size are taken from that table; D and trimming were inferred from the DNA. A total of just over 450,000 clones appear in this sample, 30% of them only once. The top ten clones comprise 0.05% to 0.065% of the sample.

This chain is built from TRBV9 and TRBJ2-4; possibly the D gene is TRBD2, per 5 matching bases. The sample consisted of naive CD4+ T cells from blood. What the cell subset or site label conveys for this sample: true naive CD4+ T cells. The sequence was collected from a man aged 18 to 30 in good health. CDR3 region: CASSVGAPSKNIQYF. The DNA sequence reads TGTGCCAGCAGCGTGGGAGCGCCCTCCAAAAACATTCAGTACTTC. Where the CDR3 stops, the reference TRBV9 and TRBJ2-4 genes take over; the full variable domain is DSGVTQTPKHLITATGQRVTLRCSPRSGDLSVYWYQQSLDQGLQFLIQYYNGEERAKGNILERFSAQQFPDLHSELNLSSLELGDSALYFCASSVGAPSKNIQYFGAGTRLSVL.